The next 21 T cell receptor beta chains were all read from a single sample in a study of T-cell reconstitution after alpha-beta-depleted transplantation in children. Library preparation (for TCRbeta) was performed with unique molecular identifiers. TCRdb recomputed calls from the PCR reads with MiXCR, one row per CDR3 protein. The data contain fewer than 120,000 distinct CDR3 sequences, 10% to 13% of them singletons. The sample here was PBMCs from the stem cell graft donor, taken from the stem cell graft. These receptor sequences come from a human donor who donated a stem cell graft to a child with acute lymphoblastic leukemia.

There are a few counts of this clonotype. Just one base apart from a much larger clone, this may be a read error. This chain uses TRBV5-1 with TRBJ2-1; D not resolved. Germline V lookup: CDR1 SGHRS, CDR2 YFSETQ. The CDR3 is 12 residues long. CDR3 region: CASGLTANEQFF. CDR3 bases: TGCGCCAGCGGCTTGACCGCCAATGAGCAGTTCTTC. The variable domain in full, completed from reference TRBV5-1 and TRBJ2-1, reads KAGVTQTPRYLIKTRGQQVTLSCSPISGHRSVSWYQQTPGQGLQFLFEYFSETQRNKGNFPGRFSGRQFSNSRSEMNVSTLELGDSALYLCASGLTANEQFFGPGTRLTVL.

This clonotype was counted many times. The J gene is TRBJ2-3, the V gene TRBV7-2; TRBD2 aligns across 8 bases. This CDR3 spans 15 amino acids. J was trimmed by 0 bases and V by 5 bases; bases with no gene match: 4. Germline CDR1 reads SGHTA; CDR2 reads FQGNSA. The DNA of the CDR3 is TGTGCCAGCAGCCCAGCTAGCGGGAGCACAGATACGCAGTATTTT. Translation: CASSPASGSTDTQYF.

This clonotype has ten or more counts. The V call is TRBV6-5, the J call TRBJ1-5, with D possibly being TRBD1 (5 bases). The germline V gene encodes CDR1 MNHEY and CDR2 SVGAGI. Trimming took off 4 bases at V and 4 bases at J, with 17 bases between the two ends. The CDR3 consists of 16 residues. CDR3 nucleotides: TGTGCCAGCAGTTCATCCCCCGGGACGGATAATCAGCCCCAGCATTTT. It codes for CASSSSPGTDNQPQHF.

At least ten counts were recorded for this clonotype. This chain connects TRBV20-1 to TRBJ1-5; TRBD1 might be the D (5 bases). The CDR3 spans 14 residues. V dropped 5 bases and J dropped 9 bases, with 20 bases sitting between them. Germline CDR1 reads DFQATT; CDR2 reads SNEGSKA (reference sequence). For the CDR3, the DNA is TGCAGTGCTTCCCCCGGGGGACTTTCAGCGCCCCAGCATTTT. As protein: CSASPGGLSAPQHF.

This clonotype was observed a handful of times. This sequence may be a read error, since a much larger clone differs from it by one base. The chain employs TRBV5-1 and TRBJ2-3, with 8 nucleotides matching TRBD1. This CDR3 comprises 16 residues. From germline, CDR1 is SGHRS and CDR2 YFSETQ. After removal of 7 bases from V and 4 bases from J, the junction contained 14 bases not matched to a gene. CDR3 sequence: CASRPIGTGSPDTQYF. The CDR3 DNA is TGCGCCAGCCGGCCCATCGGGACAGGCAGCCCAGATACGCAGTATTTT.

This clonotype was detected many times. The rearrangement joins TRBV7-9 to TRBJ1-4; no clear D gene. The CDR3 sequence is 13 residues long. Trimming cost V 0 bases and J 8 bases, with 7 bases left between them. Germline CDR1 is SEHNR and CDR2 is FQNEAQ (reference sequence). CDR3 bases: TGTGCCAGCAGCTTAGCCGTGGGCGAAAAACTGTTTTTT. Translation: CASSLAVGEKLFF.

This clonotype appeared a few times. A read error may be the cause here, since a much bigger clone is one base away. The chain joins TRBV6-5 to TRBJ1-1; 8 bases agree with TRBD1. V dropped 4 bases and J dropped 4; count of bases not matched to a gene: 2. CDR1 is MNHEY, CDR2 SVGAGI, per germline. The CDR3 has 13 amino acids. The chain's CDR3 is CASSSDRATEAFF. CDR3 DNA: TGTGCCAGCAGTTCGGACAGGGCCACTGAAGCTTTCTTT.

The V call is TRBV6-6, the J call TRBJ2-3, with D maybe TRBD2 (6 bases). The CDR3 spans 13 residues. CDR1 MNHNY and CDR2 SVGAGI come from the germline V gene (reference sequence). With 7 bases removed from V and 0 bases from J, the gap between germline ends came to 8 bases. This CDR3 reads CASTGTSTDTQYF. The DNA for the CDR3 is TGTGCCAGCACTGGGACTAGCACAGATACGCAGTATTTT.

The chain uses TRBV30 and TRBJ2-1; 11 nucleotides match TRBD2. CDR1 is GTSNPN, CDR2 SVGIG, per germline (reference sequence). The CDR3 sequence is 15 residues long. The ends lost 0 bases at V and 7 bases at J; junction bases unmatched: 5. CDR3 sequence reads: CAWSVPSGGTNEQFF. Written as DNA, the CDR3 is TGTGCCTGGAGTGTACCTAGCGGGGGGACAAATGAGCAGTTCTTC.

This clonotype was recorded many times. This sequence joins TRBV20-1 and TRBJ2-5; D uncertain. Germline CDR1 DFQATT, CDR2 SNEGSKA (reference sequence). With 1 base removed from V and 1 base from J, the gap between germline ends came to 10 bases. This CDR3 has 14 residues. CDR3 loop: CSARAEGPQETQYF. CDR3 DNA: TGCAGTGCTAGAGCGGAAGGACCCCAAGAGACCCAGTACTTC.

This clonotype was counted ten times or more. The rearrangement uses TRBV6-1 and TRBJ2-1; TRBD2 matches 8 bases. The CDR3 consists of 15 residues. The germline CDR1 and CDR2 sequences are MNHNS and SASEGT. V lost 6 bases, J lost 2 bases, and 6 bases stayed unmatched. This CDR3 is CASRDSGTTYNEQFF. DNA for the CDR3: TGTGCCAGCAGGGATAGCGGGACTACCTACAATGAGCAGTTCTTC.

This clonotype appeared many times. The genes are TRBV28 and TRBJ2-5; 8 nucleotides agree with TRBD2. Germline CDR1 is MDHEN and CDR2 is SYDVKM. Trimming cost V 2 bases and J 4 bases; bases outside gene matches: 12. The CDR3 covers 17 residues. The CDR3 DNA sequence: TGTGCCAGCAGTTTAAGGGCATACGGGAGGGCCGGAGAGACCCAGTACTTC. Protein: CASSLRAYGRAGETQYF. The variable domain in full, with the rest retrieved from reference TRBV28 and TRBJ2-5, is DVKVTQSSRYLVKRTGEKVFLECVQDMDHENMFWYRQDPGLGLRLIYFSYDVKMKEKGDIPEGYSVSREKKERFSLILESASTNQTSMYLCASSLRAYGRAGETQYFGPGTRLLVL.

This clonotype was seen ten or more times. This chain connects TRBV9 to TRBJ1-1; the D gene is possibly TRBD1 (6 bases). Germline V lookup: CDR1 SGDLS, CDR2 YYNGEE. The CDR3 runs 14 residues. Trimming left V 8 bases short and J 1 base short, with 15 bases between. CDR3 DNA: TGTGCCAGTAATCTAAAAGGGGGGAACACTGAAGCTTTCTTT. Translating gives CASNLKGGNTEAFF.

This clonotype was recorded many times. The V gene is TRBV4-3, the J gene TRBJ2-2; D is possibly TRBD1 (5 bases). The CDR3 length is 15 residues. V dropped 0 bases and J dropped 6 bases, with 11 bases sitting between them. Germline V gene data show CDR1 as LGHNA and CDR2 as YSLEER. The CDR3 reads CASSQDHSGSGELFF. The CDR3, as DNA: TGCGCCAGCAGCCAAGATCATTCAGGGTCCGGGGAGCTGTTTTTT.

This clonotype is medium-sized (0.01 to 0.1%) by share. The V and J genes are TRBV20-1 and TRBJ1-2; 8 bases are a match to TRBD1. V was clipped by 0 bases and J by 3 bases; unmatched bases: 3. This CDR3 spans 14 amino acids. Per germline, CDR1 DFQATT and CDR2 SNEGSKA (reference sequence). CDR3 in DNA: TGCAGTGCTAGAGATAAGGACAGGGACTATGGCTACACCTTC. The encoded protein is CSARDKDRDYGYTF.

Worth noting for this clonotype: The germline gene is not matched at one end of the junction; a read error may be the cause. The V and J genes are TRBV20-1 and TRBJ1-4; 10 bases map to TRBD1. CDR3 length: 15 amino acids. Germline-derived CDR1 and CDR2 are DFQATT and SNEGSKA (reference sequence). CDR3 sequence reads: CCAIPPTGGEEKLFF. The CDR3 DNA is TGCTGTGCTATCCCCCCGACAGGGGGCGAAGAAAAACTGTTTTTT.

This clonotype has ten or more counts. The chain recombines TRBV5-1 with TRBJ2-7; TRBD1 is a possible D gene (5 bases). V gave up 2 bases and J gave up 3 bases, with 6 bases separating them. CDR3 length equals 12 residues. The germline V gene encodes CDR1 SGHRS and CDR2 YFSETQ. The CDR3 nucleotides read TGCGCCAGCAGCTTTGACAGCTACGAGCAGTACTTC. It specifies CASSFDSYEQYF.

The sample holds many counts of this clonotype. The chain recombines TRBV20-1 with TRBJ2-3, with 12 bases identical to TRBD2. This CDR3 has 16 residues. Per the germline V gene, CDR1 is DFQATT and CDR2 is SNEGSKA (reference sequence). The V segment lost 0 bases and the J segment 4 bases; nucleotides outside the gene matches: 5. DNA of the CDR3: TGCAGTGCTAGAGATCTAGCGGGGGGGCCGGCAGATACGCAGTATTTT. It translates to CSARDLAGGPADTQYF.

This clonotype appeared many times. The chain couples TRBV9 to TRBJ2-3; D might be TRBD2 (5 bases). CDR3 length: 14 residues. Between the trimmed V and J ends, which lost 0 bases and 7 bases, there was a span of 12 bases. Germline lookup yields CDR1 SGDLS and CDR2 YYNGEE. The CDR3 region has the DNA TGTGCCAGCAGCGTAGCGGCAGAGGGCAATACGCAGTATTTT. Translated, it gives CASSVAAEGNTQYF.

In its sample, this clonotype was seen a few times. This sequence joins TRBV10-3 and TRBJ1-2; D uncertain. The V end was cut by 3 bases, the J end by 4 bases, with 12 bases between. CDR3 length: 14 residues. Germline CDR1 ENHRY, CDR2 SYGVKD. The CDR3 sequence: CAISDLDALYGYTF. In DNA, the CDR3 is TGTGCCATCAGTGACTTGGACGCCCTCTATGGCTACACCTTC.

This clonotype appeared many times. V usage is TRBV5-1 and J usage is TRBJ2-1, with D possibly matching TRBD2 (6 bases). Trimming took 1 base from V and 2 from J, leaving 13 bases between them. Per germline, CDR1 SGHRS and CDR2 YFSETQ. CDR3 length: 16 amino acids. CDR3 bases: TGCGCCAGCAGCTTGAATCCGGGGGATGCCTACAATGAGCAGTTCTTC. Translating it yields CASSLNPGDAYNEQFF.